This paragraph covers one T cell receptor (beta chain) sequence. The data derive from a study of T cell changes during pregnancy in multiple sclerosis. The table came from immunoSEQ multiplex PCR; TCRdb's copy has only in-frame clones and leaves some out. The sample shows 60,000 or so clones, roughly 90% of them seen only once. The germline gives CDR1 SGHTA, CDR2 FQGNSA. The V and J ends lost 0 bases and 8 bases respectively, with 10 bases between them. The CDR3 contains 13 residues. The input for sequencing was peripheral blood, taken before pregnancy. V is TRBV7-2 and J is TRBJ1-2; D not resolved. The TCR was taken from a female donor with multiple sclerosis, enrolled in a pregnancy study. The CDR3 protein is CASSLAAGWGYTF. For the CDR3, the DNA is TGTGCCAGCAGCTTAGCGGCAGGATGGGGCTACACCTTC.